The source of this T cell receptor (beta chain) is a study of shared clonotypes between healthy human individuals. Looking at the study overall: CD4 naive and memory got three plates each, CD8 naive two, CD8 memory one.

CDR3 length equals 14 residues. Germline CDR1 and CDR2: PRHDT and FYEKMQ (reference sequence). Trimming stripped 5 bases from V and 4 bases from J, with 14 bases between. Ten or more counts support this clone. Antigen specificity is unknown. General study points: Naive subsets generally exceeded memory subsets in estimated richness.

Repertoires were generated with immunoSEQ multiplex PCR, while TCRdb's copy carries only in-frame clones and drops some. This sample has roughly 300,000 clones, with around 87% found just once. V usage is TRBV13 and J usage is TRBJ2-5; D possibly matches TRBD1 or TRBD2 (5 bases each). Material: memory CD8+ T cells sorted from blood. Subset specified: CD45RO+ cells pooled with CCR7-negative TemRA cells. The TCR was taken from a man aged 18 to 29 in good health. The CDR3 coding sequence is TGTGCCAGCAGCCTCGAGGGTGGGGGAGAGACCCAGTACTTC. Its protein product is CASSLEGGGETQYF.